The following is a T cell receptor (beta chain) sequence with its context. Its target is not known. The PCR employed 60 Vbeta primers together with 13 Jbeta primers. Measured with immunoSEQ multiplex PCR; TCRdb has only the in-frame clones, and not every one. Of 90,000 to 140,000 clones in the sample, more than 60% were seen once. Germline values: CDR1 SGHNT, CDR2 YENEEA. The CDR3 totals 11 residues. The entry originates in a study of cytomegalovirus exposure and HLA in healthy donors. Broader study findings: Earlier findings revealed that most TCR beta V segments proved productive either about 87% or about 30% of the time. A later analysis by the authors found several of the most significant clusters apparently linked to common viral pathogens.

The V gene is TRBV11-3, the J gene TRBJ2-5; D remains unclear. The J call is uncertain, as TRBJ2-7 better fits the DNA end. The sample comprised PBMCs. The TCR comes from a middle-aged woman in good health and CMV-seropositive. CDR3 nucleotides: TGTGCCAGCAGTACCTACTACGAGCAGTACTTC. This gives the protein CASSTYYEQYF.